The 18 T cell receptor beta chains presented below share a single source sample, sequenced in a study of naive and memory T cell subsets (TCRdb year 2017). The library was prepared using UMI-ligation and nested PCR. The sequencing machine was an Illumina MiSeq. The beta constant-region primer consisted of an equimolar mixture of two oligonucleotides that together covered TRBC1 and TRBC2. In-frame beta chains were kept once TCRdb had trimmed the public reads at Q25 with fastp and called clones with MiXCR. Rows are combined by CDR3 protein, so each entry shows the most common genes and DNA. The sample includes 77,000 or so distinct CDR3 sequences, with around 12% observed a single time. Around 0.9% of the sample is taken by the ten largest. Sequenced material: central memory CD4+ T cells from blood. The cell subset or site label corresponds to: central memory, CD45RA- CD27+. The receptors stem from a human donor in good health.

In nucleotides, the CDR3 is TGTGCCAGCATTACTTCAAGCTCCTACAATGAGCAGTTCTTC. The encoded protein is CASITSSSYNEQFF. The chain carries TRBV6-2 or TRBV6-3 and TRBJ2-1; the D is unclear. The CDR3 consists of 14 residues. Germline loops: CDR1 MNHEY, CDR2 SVGEGT. V lost 7 bases and J 0 bases, leaving 10 bases between the germline ends.

The chain couples TRBV11-3 to TRBJ2-5, with D perhaps assigned TRBD1 or TRBD2 (5 bases each). With 6 bases removed from V and 5 bases from J, the gap between germline ends came to 13 bases. The CDR3 runs 13 residues. Germline CDR1 SGHNT, CDR2 YENEEA. As DNA, the CDR3 is TGTGCCAGCAGTTCCGAGGGGTGGGAGACCCAGTACTTC. This encodes CASSSEGWETQYF.

At least ten counts were recorded for this clonotype. V usage is TRBV28 and J usage is TRBJ2-7, with D perhaps being TRBD1 or TRBD2 (5 bases each). The CDR3 spans 14 residues. With 4 bases removed from V and 1 base from J, the gap between germline ends came to 11 bases. Looked up from germline, CDR1 is MDHEN and CDR2 is SYDVKM. CDR3 residues: CASSSPGRSYEQYF. In nucleotides, the CDR3 is TGTGCCAGCAGTTCACCGGGACGGTCCTACGAGCAGTACTTC.

This clonotype was observed a few times. The chain recombines TRBV10-2 with TRBJ1-4, with D perhaps TRBD1 (5 bases). Germline assignment: CDR1 WSHSY and CDR2 SAAADI. The CDR3 covers 14 residues. V was cut by 6 bases and J by 7 bases, with 15 bases left in between. The CDR3 DNA follows: TGCGCCAGCAGCGACTCGGGGGGAGTTGAAAAACTGTTTTTT. Translated: CASSDSGGVEKLFF.

This clonotype was seen a handful of times. This chain connects TRBV10-1 to TRBJ2-7; TRBD2 agrees at 7 bases. The length of the CDR3 is 14 residues. The V gene end was trimmed by 4 bases and the J gene end by 5 bases; junction bases not matched to a gene: 8. CDR1 WNHNN and CDR2 SYGVQD come from the germline V gene (reference sequence). CDR3 sequence: CASSVGGSTDEQYF. The CDR3 region has the DNA TGCGCCAGCAGTGTTGGCGGGAGTACCGACGAGCAGTACTTC.

This sequence joins TRBV20-1 and TRBJ2-2; tentatively, D is TRBD2 (6 bases). The CDR3 length is 14 residues. Trimming removed 1 base at V and 7 bases at J, with 13 bases between. Germline CDR1 reads DFQATT; CDR2 reads SNEGSKA (reference sequence). The CDR3 bases are TGCAGTGCTAGAGGGGCGGGGATGAGCGGGGAGCTGTTTTTT. Residues: CSARGAGMSGELFF.

This clonotype has a handful of counts. The CDR3 coding sequence is TGTGCCAGCAGCTTAGATTTTCACACCGGGGAGCTGTTTTTT. Translated, it gives CASSLDFHTGELFF. The rearrangement links TRBV7-3 to TRBJ2-2; no definite D call. CDR1 and CDR2 (germline): SGHTA, FQGTGA. Trimming cost V 2 bases and J 3 bases, with 7 bases left between them. CDR3 size: 14 residues.

This chain uses TRBV7-9 with TRBJ2-7; D call uncertain. This CDR3 has 16 residues. Per the germline V gene, CDR1 is SEHNR and CDR2 is FQNEAQ (reference sequence). The V and J ends lost 4 bases and 0 bases respectively, with 16 bases between them. Here the CDR3 reads CASSYPSRTYSYEQYF. In DNA form, the CDR3 reads TGTGCCAGCAGCTACCCCAGCCGGACCTACTCCTACGAGCAGTACTTC. Based on the CDR3 plus reference TRBV7-9 and TRBJ2-7, the full variable domain is DTGVSQNPRHKITKRGQNVTFRCDPISEHNRLYWYRQTLGQGPEFLTYFQNEAQLEKSRLLSDRFSAERPKGSFSTLEIQRTEQGDSAMYLCASSYPSRTYSYEQYFGPGTRLTVT.

This clonotype was observed a few times. The rearrangement uses TRBV20-1 and TRBJ2-1, with 10 bases matching TRBD2. Unmatched junction bases numbered 11, after V lost 6 bases and J lost 6 bases. Germline CDR1 and CDR2: DFQATT and SNEGSKA (reference sequence). The CDR3 runs 15 residues. In DNA, the CDR3 is TGCAGTGCCCTCTCCGGAGCGGGAGGGGGCAATGAGCAGTTCTTC. Protein: CSALSGAGGGNEQFF.

This clonotype turned up a few times. The chain uses TRBV11-2 and TRBJ2-1; D uncertain. CDR1 is SGHAT and CDR2 is FQNNGV in the germline V gene. V was pared by 1 base and J by 6 bases, with 10 bases between. The CDR3 has 14 amino acids. In nucleotides, the CDR3 is TGTGCCAGCAGCTTAGTTTCAAGACGCAATGAGCAGTTCTTC. Translated: CASSLVSRRNEQFF.

This clonotype was observed a handful of times. V is TRBV2 and J is TRBJ2-2; D remains ambiguous. Looked up from germline, CDR1 is SNHLY and CDR2 is FYNNEI. The CDR3 is 12 residues long. The germline V and J ends were trimmed by 2 bases and 7 bases, with 5 bases remaining between them. CDR3 sequence (DNA): TGTGCCAGCAGTGAAAATCTCGGGGAGCTGTTTTTT. Encoded protein: CASSENLGELFF.

This clonotype was picked up many times. The gene calls are TRBV7-2 and TRBJ2-1; D perhaps matches TRBD2 (6 bases). The CDR3 is 14 residues long. Trimming took off 1 base at V and 10 bases at J, with 14 bases between the two ends. CDR1 SGHTA and CDR2 FQGNSA come from the germline V gene. The CDR3 DNA sequence: TGTGCCAGCAGCTTAGGGTTGGGGGGAAACGAGCAGTTCTTC. Amino acids: CASSLGLGGNEQFF.

The rearrangement links TRBV20-1 to TRBJ1-1; TRBD1 matches 9 bases. Germline CDR1 and CDR2: DFQATT and SNEGSKA (reference sequence). The junction had 7 bases not matched to a gene; V was cut back by 3 bases and J by 11 bases. There are 12 residues in the CDR3. CDR3 region: CSARLDRGEAFF. In nucleotides, the CDR3 is TGCAGTGCTAGGCTGGACAGGGGTGAGGCTTTCTTT.

A few counts support this clonotype. The chain uses TRBV12-3 or TRBV12-4 and TRBJ2-3; tentative D call: TRBD2 (5 bases). The CDR3 is 12 residues long. The V end was cut by 7 bases, the J end by 5 bases, with 10 bases between. This CDR3 is CASTLTRDTQYF. The CDR3 DNA reads TGTGCCAGCACCCTAACTAGAGATACGCAGTATTTT.

A few counts support this clonotype. CDR3 DNA: TGTGCCAGCAGTGAGCTCCCCGGACAGGGCGGTCAGCCCCAGCATTTT. Protein sequence: CASSELPGQGGQPQHF. This sequence joins TRBV6-1 and TRBJ1-5; TRBD1 aligns across 8 bases. The junction had 10 bases not matched to a gene; V was cut back by 3 bases and J by 6 bases. The CDR3 spans 16 residues. CDR1 is MNHNS, CDR2 SASEGT, per germline.

V is TRBV5-1 and J is TRBJ2-6; 10 nucleotides line up with TRBD1. V lost 4 bases to trimming and J lost 0 bases; unmatched junction nucleotides: 4. This CDR3 is 17 amino acids long. The V gene's germline CDR1 is SGHRS and CDR2 YFSETQ. CDR3 sequence reads: CASSGTGVSSGANVLTF. In nucleotides, the CDR3 is TGCGCCAGCAGCGGGACAGGGGTCAGCTCTGGGGCCAACGTCCTGACTTTC.

This chain connects TRBV7-2 to TRBJ1-5; D is perhaps TRBD1 (6 bases). This CDR3 contains 14 residues. Trimming removed 2 bases from V and 2 bases from J, with 7 bases in between. Germline CDR1 is SGHTA and CDR2 is FQGNSA. CDR3 sequence: CASSLRQGNQPQHF. CDR3 nucleotides: TGTGCCAGCAGCTTAAGACAGGGCAATCAGCCCCAGCATTTT.

The J gene is TRBJ2-7, the V gene TRBV28; maybe TRBD1 (6 bases). Germline-derived CDR1 and CDR2 are MDHEN and SYDVKM. This CDR3 comprises 13 residues. V was shortened by 4 bases and J by 4 bases, with 11 bases between the two germline ends. DNA for the CDR3: TGTGCCAGCAGTTCCGGACAGACGTACGAGCAGTACTTC. Residues: CASSSGQTYEQYF.